These 10 T cell receptor beta chains came from one sample sequenced in a study of cytomegalovirus exposure and HLA in healthy donors. A multiplex PCR was run with 60 Vbeta primers and 13 Jbeta primers. Clones were sequenced by immunoSEQ multiplex PCR, and TCRdb holds only the in-frame ones, with some missing. The data show roughly 120,000 clones, around 9% seen once. The sequenced material came from PBMCs. The receptors originated from a man aged 35-49 years in good health and CMV-seronegative.

This clone was detected only a few times. The chain links TRBV5-8 to TRBJ2-3; TRBD1 aligns across 11 bases. The ends lost 0 bases at V and 4 bases at J; junction bases unmatched: 1. The CDR3 sequence is 15 residues long. Germline V lookup: CDR1 SGHTS, CDR2 YDEGEE. CDR3 residues: CASSLEGQGADTQYF. The CDR3, as DNA: TGTGCCAGCAGCTTGGAGGGACAGGGGGCAGATACGCAGTATTTT.

This clone turned up a few times. The chain combines TRBV2 with TRBJ2-7; D might be TRBD1 (5 bases). Per the germline V gene, CDR1 is SNHLY and CDR2 is FYNNEI. V lost 6 bases and J lost 1, with 13 bases in between. The CDR3 totals 14 residues. The CDR3 reads CASSSRVRSYEQYF. Written as DNA, the CDR3 is TGTGCCAGCAGCTCCAGGGTAAGGTCCTACGAGCAGTACTTC.

This sequence joins TRBV6-6 and TRBJ2-1; the match to TRBD2 covers 10 bases. The CDR3 has 14 amino acids. Looked up from germline, CDR1 is MNHNY and CDR2 is SVGAGI (reference sequence). The ends lost 6 bases at V and 9 bases at J; junction bases unmatched: 8. CDR3 DNA: TGTGCCAGCAGGATTAGCGGGGGGCTAAGTGAGCAGTTCTTC. Its translation: CASRISGGLSEQFF.

This sequence joins TRBV7-4 and TRBJ2-2; no clear D gene. In germline, CDR1 is SGHVT, CDR2 SQSDAQ. The CDR3 is made up of 18 amino acids. The V gene lost 5 bases and the J gene lost 1 base, with 20 bases spanning the gap. CDR3 amino acids: CASSEVGVLPQNTGELFF. As DNA, the CDR3 is TGTGCCAGCAGCGAGGTGGGTGTCCTACCCCAGAACACCGGGGAGCTGTTTTTT.

This clone has a handful of counts. The rearrangement links TRBV5-1 to TRBJ1-1; D remains ambiguous. Germline V gives CDR1 SGHRS, CDR2 YFSETQ. V lost 1 base and J lost 0, with 10 bases in between. The length of the CDR3 is 15 residues. CDR3 sequence (DNA): TGCGCCAGCAGCTTGTTTGCAGATATGAACACTGAAGCTTTCTTT. It encodes CASSLFADMNTEAFF.

J is TRBJ2-7 and V is TRBV29-1; D is possibly TRBD2 (6 bases). V was trimmed by 6 bases and J by 8 bases, leaving 20 bases between them. In germline, CDR1 is SQVTM, CDR2 ANQGSEA. The CDR3 spans 13 residues. CDR3 loop: CSVGGNNSEKQYF. Written as DNA, the CDR3 is TGCAGCGTCGGAGGGAATAACAGCGAGAAGCAGTACTTC.

The V call is TRBV4-2, the J call TRBJ2-5; 7 bases are a match to TRBD1. Per germline, CDR1 LGHNA and CDR2 YNFKEQ. The V and J ends lost 8 bases and 3 bases, in that order; junction bases with no gene match: 6. The CDR3 covers 13 residues. In nucleotides, the CDR3 is TGTGCCAGCGCGACCGACAGGGAAGAGACCCAGTACTTC. This gives the protein CASATDREETQYF.

This clone was counted a few times. The chain links TRBV6-1 to TRBJ1-5; 7 positions match TRBD1. The trim removed 6 bases at V and 0 bases at J, leaving 5 bases unmatched. CDR3 size: 15 residues. Germline-derived CDR1 and CDR2 are MNHNS and SASEGT. CDR3 sequence reads: CASRYTGDSNQPQHF. The CDR3 DNA sequence: TGTGCCAGCAGATATACAGGGGATAGCAATCAGCCCCAGCATTTT.

This sequence joins TRBV5-1 and TRBJ2-1; TRBD2 matches at 8 bases. With 0 bases clipped from V and 7 bases from J, the junction kept 15 bases outside the gene matches. Germline V gives CDR1 SGHRS, CDR2 YFSETQ. The CDR3 spans 18 residues. CDR3 in amino acids: CASSLDVTGTRIGNEQFF. The CDR3 DNA reads as TGCGCCAGCAGCTTGGATGTGACCGGGACTAGAATCGGAAATGAGCAGTTCTTC.

The genes are TRBV2 and TRBJ2-5; TRBD2 matches at 9 bases. This CDR3 comprises 18 residues. Germline values: CDR1 SNHLY, CDR2 FYNNEI. J was trimmed by 3 bases and V by 8 bases; bases with no gene match: 19. The CDR3 coding sequence is TGTGCCAGCCTTAAGCCACTAGCGAGCGGGGGGAACGAAGAGACCCAGTACTTC. Protein product: CASLKPLASGGNEETQYF.